This T cell receptor (beta chain) emerged from a study of shared T cell receptors in the human thymus. Measured with immunoSEQ multiplex PCR; TCRdb has only the in-frame clones, and not every one. The sample has roughly 500,000 clones; around 78% are singletons. This CDR3 contains 17 residues. V shed 5 bases and J 5 bases; nucleotides not matched to a gene: 11. Germline V gene lookup returns CDR1 MDHEN and CDR2 SYDVKM. These data also formed part of another study, on human thymus T cells. From that report: Obtained as resections during corrective heart surgery, the thymus tissue was then studied. A high degree of thymic repertoire overlap among unrelated individuals was reported in related research.

V is TRBV28 and J is TRBJ2-5, with TRBD2 matching over 13 bases. The sequence came from a boy in the first two years of life with a congenital heart defect. Sequencing was done on a sample of thymocytes. The CDR3 loop reads CASSLAGTSGNEETQYF. The CDR3 DNA sequence: TGTGCCAGCAGTCTGGCCGGGACTAGCGGGAACGAGGAGACCCAGTACTTC.